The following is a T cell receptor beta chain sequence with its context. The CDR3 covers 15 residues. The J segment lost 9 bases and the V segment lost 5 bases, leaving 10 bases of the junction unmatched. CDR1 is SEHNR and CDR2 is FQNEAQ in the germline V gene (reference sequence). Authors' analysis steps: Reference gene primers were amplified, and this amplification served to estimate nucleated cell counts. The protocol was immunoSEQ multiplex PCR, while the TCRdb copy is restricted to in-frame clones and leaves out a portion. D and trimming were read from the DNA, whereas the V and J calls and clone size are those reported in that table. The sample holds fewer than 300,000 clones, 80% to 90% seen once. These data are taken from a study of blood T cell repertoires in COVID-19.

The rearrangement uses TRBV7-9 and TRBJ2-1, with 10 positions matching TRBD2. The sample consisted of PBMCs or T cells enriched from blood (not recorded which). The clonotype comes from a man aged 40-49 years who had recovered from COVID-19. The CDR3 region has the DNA TGTGCCAGCAGCCCAGCGGGGACTAGCGTTGCTGAGCAGTTCTTC. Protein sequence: CASSPAGTSVAEQFF.